Listed below are T cell receptor beta chains from one sample, sequenced in a study of cytomegalovirus exposure and HLA in healthy donors. Sequenced by immunoSEQ multiplex PCR; TCRdb stores in-frame clones only, minus some. The specimen's table records 70,000 or so clones. Sequences were obtained from PBMCs. These receptors came from a female donor in good health and CMV-seropositive. CDR3s include the opening cysteine and the closing phenylalanine or tryptophan. A D gene is named only where the DNA matches it firmly.

V gene	J gene	D gene	CDR3 protein
TRBV18	TRBJ2-5	TRBD2	CASSLLAGETQYF
TRBV15	TRBJ2-5	.	CATSRDRGSQETQYF
TRBV6-5	TRBJ1-1	.	CASSFGFGQNTEAFF
TRBV30	TRBJ1-1	.	CAWSGRMNTEAFF
TRBV5-4	TRBJ2-7	TRBD2	CASSLGTSGVVYEQYF
TRBV7-3	TRBJ2-1	TRBD2	CASSPGTSGSTNEQFF
TRBV27	TRBJ2-3	TRBD1	CASSGQNTDTQYF
TRBV19	TRBJ1-2	.	CASSAGSGYTF
TRBV7-9	TRBJ1-4	.	CASSLGASPEKLFF
TRBV14	TRBJ2-3	TRBD2	CASSQDPTSSFSTDTQYF
TRBV2	TRBJ1-5	TRBD1	CASSQDRLLDQPQHF
TRBV4-2	TRBJ2-7	.	CASSQGGSLNYEQYF
TRBV9	TRBJ1-4	.	CASSVVVRTEGTIGKLFF
TRBV5-1	TRBJ1-1	TRBD1	CASSIGQGNTEDFF
TRBV4-3	TRBJ2-2	.	CASSPAGSPPGELFF
TRBV4-1	TRBJ1-1	TRBD1	CASSQEGGAAGGFTEAFF
TRBV7-9	TRBJ2-1	.	CASSSTRGKASSYNEQFF
TRBV27	TRBJ1-1	TRBD1	CASSLSPTGDTEAFF
TRBV5-4	TRBJ1-6	TRBD1	CASSLDRGNSPLHF
TRBV7-2	TRBJ2-2	TRBD2	CASSSTSGTGELFF
TRBV2	TRBJ2-2	TRBD1	CASSDSGGNTGELFF
TRBV7-9	TRBJ1-6	.	CASSLALDTNSPLHF
TRBV19	TRBJ1-2	TRBD1	CASSTRQGEGYGYTF
TRBV4-3	TRBJ2-7	.	CASSQDASATYEQYF
TRBV5-1	TRBJ2-3	TRBD2	CASSVGGADTQYF
TRBV14	TRBJ2-7	.	CASSQDLVVDYEQYF
TRBV29-1	TRBJ2-7	TRBD2	CSVHGGGKSYEQYF
TRBV7-2	TRBJ1-4	.	CASSQAPGGYEKLFF
TRBV6-5	TRBJ2-2	TRBD1	CASRQQGYTGELFF
TRBV7-9	TRBJ2-7	.	CASSDRSSYEQYF
TRBV27	TRBJ1-5	.	CASSSLSRNQPQHF
TRBV7-2	TRBJ2-7	TRBD1	CASRGTGTNYEQYF
TRBV19	TRBJ1-2	TRBD1	CASDPGQGGGYTF
TRBV30	TRBJ1-1	.	CAWRRGREDTEAFF
TRBV5-1	TRBJ1-2	TRBD1	CASSQDRANYGYTF
TRBV30	TRBJ1-4	TRBD1	CAWSGPRQGTNEKLFF
TRBV4-1	TRBJ2-7	TRBD1	CASSPIAMGQGSGAYEQYF
TRBV30	TRBJ2-3	TRBD2	CAWSPPASGGNQDTQYF
TRBV5-4	TRBJ1-2	TRBD1	CASSGGQGLGGYTF
TRBV7-9	TRBJ2-7	.	CASSPPLTGAKYEQYF
TRBV2	TRBJ2-3	TRBD2	CASRWTSGGAAIFDTQYF
TRBV11-2	TRBJ2-1	TRBD2	CASTPWAGVYNEQFF
TRBV6-4	TRBJ2-2	.	CASSAGTGELFF
TRBV28	TRBJ1-2	TRBD1	CASSASGGPYGYTF
TRBV28	TRBJ1-2	.	CASTGGVYGYTF
TRBV6-5	TRBJ1-1	.	CASSWRRNTEAFF
TRBV4-1	TRBJ2-7	.	CAVGSRHEQYF
TRBV19	TRBJ1-1	TRBD1	CASSQRIRDRGENTEAFF
TRBV9	TRBJ2-3	.	CASSVVSGRGGADTQYF
TRBV7-3	TRBJ2-1	TRBD1	CASSQGQGNNEQFF
TRBV18	TRBJ2-1	.	CASSPWGGDEQFF
TRBV7-2	TRBJ2-7	.	CASSRLQGSYEQYF
TRBV30	TRBJ1-2	.	CAWIDYRVYGYTF
TRBV4-2	TRBJ1-4	.	CASSQTSGGATNEKLFF
TRBV4-2	TRBJ2-7	TRBD2	CASSQDTGGGAYEQYF
TRBV30	TRBJ2-1	.	CAWSESGPREQFF
TRBV30	TRBJ1-4	TRBD1	CAWSMGQGNEKLFF